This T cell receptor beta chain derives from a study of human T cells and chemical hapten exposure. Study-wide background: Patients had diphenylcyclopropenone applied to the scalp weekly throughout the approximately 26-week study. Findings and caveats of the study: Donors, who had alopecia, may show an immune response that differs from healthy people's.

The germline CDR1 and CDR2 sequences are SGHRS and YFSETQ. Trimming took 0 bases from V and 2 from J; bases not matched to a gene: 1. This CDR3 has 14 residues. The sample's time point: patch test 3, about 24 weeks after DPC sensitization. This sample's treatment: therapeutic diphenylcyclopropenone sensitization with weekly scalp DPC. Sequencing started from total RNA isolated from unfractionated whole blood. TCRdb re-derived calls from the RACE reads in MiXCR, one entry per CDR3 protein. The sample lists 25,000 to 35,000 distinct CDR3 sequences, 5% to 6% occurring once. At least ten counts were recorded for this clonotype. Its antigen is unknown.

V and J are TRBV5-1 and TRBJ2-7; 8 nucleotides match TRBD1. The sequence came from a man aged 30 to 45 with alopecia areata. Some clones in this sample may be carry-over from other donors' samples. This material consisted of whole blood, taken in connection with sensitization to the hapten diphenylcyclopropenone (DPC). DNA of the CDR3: TGCGCCAGCAGCTTGGGGACAGGGACCTACGAGCAGTACTTC. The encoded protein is CASSLGTGTYEQYF.